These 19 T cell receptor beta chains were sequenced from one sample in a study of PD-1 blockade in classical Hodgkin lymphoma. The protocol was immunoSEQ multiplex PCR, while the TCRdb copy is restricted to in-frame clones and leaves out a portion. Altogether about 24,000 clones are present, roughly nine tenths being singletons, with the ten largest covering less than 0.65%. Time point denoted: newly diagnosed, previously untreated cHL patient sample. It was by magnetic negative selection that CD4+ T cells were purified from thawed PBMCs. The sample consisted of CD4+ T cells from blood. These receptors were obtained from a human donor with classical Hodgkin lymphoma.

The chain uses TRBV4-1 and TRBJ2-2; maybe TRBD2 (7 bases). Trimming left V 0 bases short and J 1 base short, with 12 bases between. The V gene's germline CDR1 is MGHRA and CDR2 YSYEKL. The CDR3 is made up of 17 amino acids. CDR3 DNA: TGCGCCAGCAGCCAAGATTTGGGGGGGCAGAACACCGGGGAGCTGTTTTTT. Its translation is CASSQDLGGQNTGELFF.

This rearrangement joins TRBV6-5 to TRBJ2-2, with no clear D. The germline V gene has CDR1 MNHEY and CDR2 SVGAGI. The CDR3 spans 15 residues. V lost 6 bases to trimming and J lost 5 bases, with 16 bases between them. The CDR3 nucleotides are TGTGCCAGCAGCAACCGGGCCCACGGTACCGGGGAGCTGTTTTTT. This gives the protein CASSNRAHGTGELFF.

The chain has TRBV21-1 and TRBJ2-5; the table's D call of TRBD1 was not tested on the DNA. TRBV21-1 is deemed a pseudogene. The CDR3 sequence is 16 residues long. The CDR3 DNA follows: TGTGCCAGCAGCAAAGGGGGGACAGAGAACCAAGAGACCCAGTACTTC. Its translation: CASSKGGTENQETQYF.

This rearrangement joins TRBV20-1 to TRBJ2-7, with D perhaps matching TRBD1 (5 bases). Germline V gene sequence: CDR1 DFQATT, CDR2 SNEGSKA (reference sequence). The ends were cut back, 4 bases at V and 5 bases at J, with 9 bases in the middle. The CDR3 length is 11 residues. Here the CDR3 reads CSATGFDEQYF. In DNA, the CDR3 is TGCAGTGCTACAGGGTTCGACGAGCAGTACTTC.

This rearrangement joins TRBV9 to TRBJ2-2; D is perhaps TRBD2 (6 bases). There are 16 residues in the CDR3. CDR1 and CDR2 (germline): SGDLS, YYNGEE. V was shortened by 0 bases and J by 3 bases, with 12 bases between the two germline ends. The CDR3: CASSVAQGGHTGELFF. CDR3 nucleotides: TGTGCCAGCAGCGTAGCCCAGGGAGGTCACACCGGGGAGCTGTTTTTT.

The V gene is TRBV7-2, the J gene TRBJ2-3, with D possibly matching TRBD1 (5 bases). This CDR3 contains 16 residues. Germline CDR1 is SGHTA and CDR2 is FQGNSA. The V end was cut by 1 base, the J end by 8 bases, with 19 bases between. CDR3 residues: CASSLVPQAYAVTQYF. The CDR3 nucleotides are TGTGCCAGCAGCTTAGTGCCACAGGCCTACGCGGTTACGCAGTATTTT.

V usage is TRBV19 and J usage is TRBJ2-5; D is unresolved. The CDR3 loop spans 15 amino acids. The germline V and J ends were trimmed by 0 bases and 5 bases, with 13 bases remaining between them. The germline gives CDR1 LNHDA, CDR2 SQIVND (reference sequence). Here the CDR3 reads CASSIEAGYLETQYF. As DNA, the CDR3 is TGTGCCAGTAGTATAGAGGCAGGCTATCTTGAGACCCAGTACTTC.

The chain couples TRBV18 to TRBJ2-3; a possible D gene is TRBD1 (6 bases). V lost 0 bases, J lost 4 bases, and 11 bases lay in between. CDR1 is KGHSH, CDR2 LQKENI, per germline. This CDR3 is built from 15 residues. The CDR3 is CASSPPHRVADTQYF. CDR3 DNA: TGTGCCAGCTCACCACCCCACAGGGTGGCAGATACGCAGTATTTT.

Here the CDR3 reads CSSGLLETQYF. CDR3 DNA: TGCAGTTCGGGGTTATTGGAGACCCAGTACTTC. The J gene is TRBJ2-5, the V gene TRBV20-1; tentative D call: TRBD2 (5 bases). The CDR3 contains 11 residues. Trimming removed 8 bases at V and 5 bases at J, with 12 bases between. Germline CDR1 DFQATT, CDR2 SNEGSKA (reference sequence).

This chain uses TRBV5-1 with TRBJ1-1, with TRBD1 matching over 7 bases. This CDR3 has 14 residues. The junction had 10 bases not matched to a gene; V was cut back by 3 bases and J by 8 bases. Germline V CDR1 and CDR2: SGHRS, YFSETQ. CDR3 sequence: CASSWNGQVSEAFF. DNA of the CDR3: TGCGCCAGCAGCTGGAATGGACAGGTTTCAGAAGCTTTCTTT.

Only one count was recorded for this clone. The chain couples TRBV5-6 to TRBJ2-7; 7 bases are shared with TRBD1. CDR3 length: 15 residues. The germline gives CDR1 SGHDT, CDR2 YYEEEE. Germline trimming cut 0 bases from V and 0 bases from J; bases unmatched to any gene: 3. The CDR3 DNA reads TGTGCCAGCAGCTTGGCCCCAGGGGGCTCCTACGAGCAGTACTTC. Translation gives CASSLAPGGSYEQYF.

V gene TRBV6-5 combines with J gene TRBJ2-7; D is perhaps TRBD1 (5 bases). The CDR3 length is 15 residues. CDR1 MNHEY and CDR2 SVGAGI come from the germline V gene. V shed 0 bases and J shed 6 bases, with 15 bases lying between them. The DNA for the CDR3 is TGTGCCAGCAGTTACTCCTCGCGTGCAGGGTTCGAGCAGTACTTC. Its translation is CASSYSSRAGFEQYF.

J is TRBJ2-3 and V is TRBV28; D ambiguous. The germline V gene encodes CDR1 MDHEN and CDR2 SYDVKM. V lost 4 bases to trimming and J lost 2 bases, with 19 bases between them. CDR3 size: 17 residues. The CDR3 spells CASSSLGSSGSTDTQYF. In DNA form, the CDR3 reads TGTGCCAGCAGTTCCCTCGGATCCTCCGGGTCCACAGATACGCAGTATTTT.

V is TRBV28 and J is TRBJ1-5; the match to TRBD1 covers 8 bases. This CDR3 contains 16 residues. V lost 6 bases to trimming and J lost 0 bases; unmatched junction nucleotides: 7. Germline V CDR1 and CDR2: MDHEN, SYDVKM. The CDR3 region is CASSRTGGNSNQPQHF. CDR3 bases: TGTGCCAGCAGCAGAACAGGGGGAAATAGCAATCAGCCCCAGCATTTT. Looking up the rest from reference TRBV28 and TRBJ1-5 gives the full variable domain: DVKVTQSSRYLVKRTGEKVFLECVQDMDHENMFWYRQDPGLGLRLIYFSYDVKMKEKGDIPEGYSVSREKKERFSLILESASTNQTSMYLCASSRTGGNSNQPQHFGDGTRLSIL.

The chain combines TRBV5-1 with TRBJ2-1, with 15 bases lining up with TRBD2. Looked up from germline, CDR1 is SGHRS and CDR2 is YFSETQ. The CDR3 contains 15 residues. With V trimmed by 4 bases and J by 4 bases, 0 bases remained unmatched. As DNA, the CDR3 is TGCGCCAGCAGCGGGACTAGCGGGGGGTACAATGAGCAGTTCTTC. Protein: CASSGTSGGYNEQFF.

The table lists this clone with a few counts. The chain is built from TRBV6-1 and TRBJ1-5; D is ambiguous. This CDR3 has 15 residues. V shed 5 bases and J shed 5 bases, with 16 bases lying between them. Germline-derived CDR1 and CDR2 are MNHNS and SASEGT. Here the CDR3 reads CASSTRFRVDQPQHF. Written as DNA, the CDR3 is TGTGCCAGCAGTACCCGGTTTAGGGTTGATCAGCCCCAGCATTTT.

The CDR3 coding sequence is TGTGCCAGCAGCCCAAATGGCAATCAGCCCCAGCATTTT. It encodes CASSPNGNQPQHF. J is TRBJ1-5 and V is TRBV7-9; D not certain. Trimming left V 5 bases short and J 2 bases short, with 7 bases between. This CDR3 has 13 residues. Germline CDR1 SEHNR, CDR2 FQNEAQ (reference sequence).

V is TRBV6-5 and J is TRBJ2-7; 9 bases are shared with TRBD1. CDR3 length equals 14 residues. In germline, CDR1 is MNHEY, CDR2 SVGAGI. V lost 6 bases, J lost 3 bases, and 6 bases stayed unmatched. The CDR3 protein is CASRPGQGFYEQYF. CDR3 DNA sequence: TGTGCCAGCAGACCGGGACAGGGTTTCTACGAGCAGTACTTC.

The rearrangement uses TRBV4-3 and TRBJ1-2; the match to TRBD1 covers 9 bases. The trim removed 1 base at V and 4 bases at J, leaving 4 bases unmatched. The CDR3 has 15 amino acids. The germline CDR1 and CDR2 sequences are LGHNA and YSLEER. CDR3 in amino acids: CASSQVEGQGYGYTF. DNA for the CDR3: TGCGCCAGCAGCCAAGTAGAGGGACAGGGCTATGGCTACACCTTC.